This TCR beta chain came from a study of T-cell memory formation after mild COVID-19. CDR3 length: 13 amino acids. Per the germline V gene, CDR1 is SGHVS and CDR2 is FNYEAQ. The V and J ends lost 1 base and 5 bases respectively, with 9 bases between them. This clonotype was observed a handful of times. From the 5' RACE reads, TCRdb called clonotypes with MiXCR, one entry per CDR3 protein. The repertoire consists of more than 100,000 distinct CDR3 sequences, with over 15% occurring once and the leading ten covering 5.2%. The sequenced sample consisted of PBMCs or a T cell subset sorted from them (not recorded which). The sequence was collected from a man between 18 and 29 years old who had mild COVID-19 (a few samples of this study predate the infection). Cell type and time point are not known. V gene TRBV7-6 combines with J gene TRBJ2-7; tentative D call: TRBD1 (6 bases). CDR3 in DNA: TGTGCCAGCAGCTTAGGACAGGCCAACGAGCAGTACTTC. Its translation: CASSLGQANEQYF.